A single TCR beta chain is shown here with its context. The sample belongs to a study of control samples from healthy donors and cancer patients. CDR3 length equals 15 residues. Deletions cut 8 bases from V and 0 bases from J, with 16 bases between. Germline lookup yields CDR1 MDHEN and CDR2 SYDVKM. Clones were read by immunoSEQ multiplex PCR, and TCRdb kept only the in-frame ones, dropping some. Of 30,000 to 35,000 clones listed, 94% are singletons. The chain is built from TRBV28 and TRBJ2-5; D may be TRBD2 (7 bases). Input material: blood. The sequence was collected from a man between 60 and 75 years old in good health. DNA of the CDR3: TGTGCCAGCCATCAGGGGAGGGGGTACCAAGAGACCCAGTACTTC. It yields the protein CASHQGRGYQETQYF.